The 26 T cell receptor beta chains below come from one sample, sequenced in a study of shared clonotypes between healthy human individuals. As defined, naive CD8 cells were CD45RO-negative and positively selected for CCR7, with terminally differentiated effector memory CD45RA+ cells excluded. The method was immunoSEQ multiplex PCR; TCRdb's version includes in-frame clones alone and lacks a portion of them. In the table there are under 1 million clones, 96% of which are singletons. Sample: naive CD8+ T cells sorted from blood. The receptors were gathered from a man aged 25-45 years in good health.

CDR3 coding DNA: TGTGCCAGCAGCTTATATCCGAATAATGAGCAGTTCTTC. It encodes CASSLYPNNEQFF. The chain combines TRBV11-3 with TRBJ2-1, with D uncertain. This CDR3 region has 13 residues. V was trimmed by 2 bases and J by 7 bases, leaving 9 bases between them. Per the germline V gene, CDR1 is SGHNT and CDR2 is YENEEA.

The rearrangement uses TRBV5-1 and TRBJ2-7; D not certain. CDR1 and CDR2 from the germline V gene are SGHRS and YFSETQ. CDR3 size: 14 residues. The ends were cut back, 2 bases at V and 0 bases at J, with 9 bases in the middle. The CDR3 spells CASSLGLISYEQYF. Here the CDR3 DNA reads TGCGCCAGCAGCTTAGGGTTGATCTCCTACGAGCAGTACTTC.

J is TRBJ1-5 and V is TRBV30; D is unresolved. V was clipped by 0 bases and J by 3 bases, with 9 bases between them. The CDR3 runs to 14 residues. In germline, CDR1 is GTSNPN, CDR2 SVGIG (reference sequence). The CDR3 here is CAWSVSGFNQPQHF. The CDR3 DNA follows: TGTGCCTGGAGTGTATCAGGATTCAATCAGCCCCAGCATTTT.

The chain combines TRBV27 with TRBJ2-7; 11 positions match TRBD2. Germline CDR1 and CDR2: MNHEY and SMNVEV (reference sequence). This CDR3 spans 15 amino acids. V shed 6 bases and J 3 bases; nucleotides not matched to a gene: 7. CDR3 bases: TGTGCCAGCAGCCGCACTAGCGGGGGCTTCTACGAGCAGTACTTC. Protein product: CASSRTSGGFYEQYF.

The chain carries TRBV19 and TRBJ2-7, with a tentative D call TRBD2 (6 bases). Germline V CDR1 and CDR2: LNHDA, SQIVND (reference sequence). The CDR3 sequence is 14 residues long. V was cut by 3 bases and J by 2 bases, with 11 bases left in between. CDR3 sequence: CASSILGGTYEQYF. DNA of the CDR3: TGTGCCAGTAGTATCTTGGGGGGAACCTACGAGCAGTACTTC.

This clone was counted a single time. This chain connects TRBV5-1 to TRBJ2-1; TRBD2 aligns across 14 bases. J gave up 4 bases and V 4 bases, and 4 bases lay outside the gene matches. The germline V gene encodes CDR1 SGHRS and CDR2 YFSETQ. This CDR3 region has 16 residues. DNA of the CDR3: TGCGCCAGCAGCCCCGGGACTAGCGGGAGATACAATGAGCAGTTCTTC. It specifies CASSPGTSGRYNEQFF.

This chain links TRBV28 with TRBJ2-3; D may correspond to TRBD1 or TRBD2 (5 bases each). Germline CDR1 and CDR2: MDHEN and SYDVKM. This CDR3 is 19 amino acids long. The V gene lost 5 bases and the J gene lost 0 bases, with 24 bases spanning the gap. CDR3 sequence: CASSGGWQADILSTDTQYF. In nucleotides, the CDR3 is TGTGCCAGCAGTGGGGGATGGCAGGCCGATATACTGAGCACAGATACGCAGTATTTT.

Of note for this clone: Other DNA sequences in this specimen translate into the identical CDR3. The chain couples TRBV29-1 to TRBJ2-3, with D unresolved. This CDR3 comprises 13 residues. The germline V gene has CDR1 SQVTM and CDR2 ANQGSEA. Trimming cost V 5 bases and J 0 bases, with 9 bases left between them. The CDR3 loop is CSVSTVSTDTQYF. The CDR3, as DNA: TGCAGCGTTAGTACTGTTAGCACAGATACGCAGTATTTT.

The CDR3 loop reads CASSFSVGTDTQYF. Written as DNA, the CDR3 is TGCGCCAGCAGCTTCTCCGTTGGCACAGATACGCAGTATTTT. The chain uses TRBV5-1 and TRBJ2-3; no clear D gene. Deletions cut 2 bases from V and 1 base from J, with 8 bases between. The CDR3 covers 14 residues. Germline CDR1 SGHRS, CDR2 YFSETQ. Looking up the rest from reference TRBV5-1 and TRBJ2-3 gives the full variable domain: KAGVTQTPRYLIKTRGQQVTLSCSPISGHRSVSWYQQTPGQGLQFLFEYFSETQRNKGNFPGRFSGRQFSNSRSEMNVSTLELGDSALYLCASSFSVGTDTQYFGPGTRLTVL.

The rearrangement joins TRBV27 to TRBJ2-5, with 11 nucleotides matching TRBD2. Trimming removed 6 bases from V and 7 bases from J; junction bases left unmatched: 10. CDR1 MNHEY and CDR2 SMNVEV come from the germline V gene (reference sequence). The CDR3 runs to 15 residues. The CDR3 reads CASRPGLAVSRTQYF. The CDR3 nucleotides are TGTGCCAGCAGACCGGGACTAGCGGTGAGCAGGACCCAGTACTTC.

CDR3 DNA sequence: TGTGCCAGCAGCTCGGAGGGGGGGTCCTACGAGCAGTACTTC. Translating gives CASSSEGGSYEQYF. The chain carries TRBV5-4 and TRBJ2-7; D possibly corresponds to TRBD2 (7 bases). CDR3 size: 14 residues. Germline V gives CDR1 SGHNT, CDR2 YYREEE (reference sequence). With 3 bases removed from V and 1 base from J, the gap between germline ends came to 11 bases.

V and J are TRBV7-8 and TRBJ2-7, with D unresolved. V lost 2 bases, J lost 2 bases, and 7 bases lay in between. The CDR3 loop spans 13 amino acids. Germline V gene data show CDR1 as SGHVS and CDR2 as FQNEAQ. In DNA form, the CDR3 reads TGTGCCAGCAGCTTACTAGGAGCCTACGAGCAGTACTTC. This sequence encodes CASSLLGAYEQYF.

There are a few counts of this clone. The chain employs TRBV4-1 and TRBJ1-1, with no clear D. The ends were cut back, 1 base at V and 6 bases at J, with 9 bases in the middle. Germline CDR1 MGHRA, CDR2 YSYEKL. The CDR3 has 13 amino acids. In DNA form, the CDR3 reads TGCGCCAGCAGCCAAGCCCCTGTAGCTGAAGCTTTCTTT. Translating gives CASSQAPVAEAFF.

The V and J genes are TRBV27 and TRBJ1-1, with D possibly TRBD1 on 5 matching bases. CDR3 length equals 15 residues. Deletions cut 0 bases from V and 3 bases from J, with 11 bases between. Per the germline V gene, CDR1 is MNHEY and CDR2 is SMNVEV (reference sequence). The CDR3 loop is CASSLSPGGYTEAFF. CDR3 DNA: TGTGCCAGCAGTTTATCCCCGGGGGGGTACACTGAAGCTTTCTTT.

This chain connects TRBV7-9 to TRBJ2-7, with 7 nucleotides matching TRBD1. Germline V lookup: CDR1 SEHNR, CDR2 FQNEAQ (reference sequence). This CDR3 region has 15 residues. The trim removed 2 bases at V and 1 base at J, leaving 5 bases unmatched. Here the CDR3 DNA reads TGTGCCAGCAGCTTAAAGGACAGGCCGTCCTACGAGCAGTACTTC. Encoded protein: CASSLKDRPSYEQYF.

CDR3: CASSYSNAGSTDTQYF. The CDR3 nucleotides are TGTGCCAGCAGTTACTCGAATGCGGGTAGCACAGATACGCAGTATTTT. The chain links TRBV6-5 to TRBJ2-3; TRBD2 is a possible D gene (5 bases). Germline CDR1 and CDR2: MNHEY and SVGAGI. The CDR3 extends over 16 amino acids. With 0 bases removed from V and 0 bases from J, the gap between germline ends came to 10 bases.

The chain joins TRBV29-1 to TRBJ1-1, with D hard to call. The V and J ends lost 0 bases and 6 bases respectively, with 5 bases between them. The CDR3 consists of 11 residues. The V gene's germline CDR1 is SQVTM and CDR2 ANQGSEA. Here the CDR3 reads CSVEDASEAFF. The CDR3 bases are TGCAGCGTTGAAGATGCCTCTGAAGCTTTCTTT.

The chain is built from TRBV7-9 and TRBJ1-5, with D possibly matching TRBD1 (6 bases). CDR1 is SEHNR, CDR2 FQNEAQ, per germline (reference sequence). Trimming removed 3 bases at V and 5 bases at J, with 11 bases between. The CDR3 sequence is 14 residues long. The CDR3 coding sequence is TGTGCCAGCAGCTTTCAGGGGCCCGATCAGCCCCAGCATTTT. Protein sequence: CASSFQGPDQPQHF.

About this clone itself: The same CDR3 is also encoded by other DNA sequences in this sample. The chain combines TRBV9 with TRBJ2-1, with no clear D. From germline, CDR1 is SGDLS and CDR2 YYNGEE. Trimming stripped 3 bases from V and 0 bases from J, with 7 bases between. CDR3 length: 14 residues. As DNA, the CDR3 is TGTGCCAGCAGCGGGGGAAGCTCCTACAATGAGCAGTTCTTC. Its translation: CASSGGSSYNEQFF.

The chain employs TRBV25-1 and TRBJ2-1, with 7 bases matching TRBD2. The CDR3 has 10 amino acids. J gave up 15 bases and V 8 bases, and 7 bases lay outside the gene matches. In germline, CDR1 is MGHDK, CDR2 SYGVNS. CDR3 region: CASGRASLFF. DNA of the CDR3: TGTGCCAGCGGGAGGGCCTCTCTGTTCTTC.

V usage is TRBV10-3 and J usage is TRBJ2-2; D is ambiguous. V lost 2 bases, J lost 4 bases, and 8 bases lay in between. The CDR3 is 14 amino acids. Germline assignment: CDR1 ENHRY and CDR2 SYGVKD. For the CDR3, the DNA is TGTGCCATCAGTGAGAACTTAAGCACCGGGGAGCTGTTTTTT. Encoded protein: CAISENLSTGELFF.

The rearrangement joins TRBV28 to TRBJ1-2; tentative D call: TRBD1 (5 bases). Germline lookup yields CDR1 MDHEN and CDR2 SYDVKM. The germline V and J ends were trimmed by 3 bases and 2 bases, with 16 bases remaining between them. The CDR3 totals 16 residues. The CDR3: CASSLGEGGANYGYTF. CDR3 coding DNA: TGTGCCAGCAGTTTGGGAGAGGGAGGGGCAAACTATGGCTACACCTTC.

The chain has TRBV5-1 and TRBJ2-7, with a possible D match to TRBD1 (6 bases). V was shortened by 1 base and J by 3 bases, with 11 bases between the two germline ends. The CDR3 is 14 amino acids. Germline V gene lookup returns CDR1 SGHRS and CDR2 YFSETQ. The CDR3 region has the DNA TGCGCCAGCAGCTTGACGGACAGTGACTACGAGCAGTACTTC. Protein product: CASSLTDSDYEQYF. The full variable domain, with the rest looked up from reference TRBV5-1 and TRBJ2-7, is KAGVTQTPRYLIKTRGQQVTLSCSPISGHRSVSWYQQTPGQGLQFLFEYFSETQRNKGNFPGRFSGRQFSNSRSEMNVSTLELGDSALYLCASSLTDSDYEQYFGPGTRLTVT.

This chain uses TRBV10-3 with TRBJ1-2, with unresolved D. This CDR3 is built from 14 residues. The V gene lost 1 base and the J gene lost 1 base, with 7 bases spanning the gap. CDR1 is ENHRY, CDR2 SYGVKD, per germline. CDR3 residues: CAISEYQNNYGYTF. In nucleotides, the CDR3 is TGTGCCATCAGTGAGTACCAGAATAACTATGGCTACACCTTC.

The sample holds one count of this clone. V gene TRBV4-3 combines with J gene TRBJ2-1; 12 nucleotides agree with TRBD2. Per the germline V gene, CDR1 is LGHNA and CDR2 is YSLEER. The CDR3 totals 17 residues. The V gene end was trimmed by 3 bases and the J gene end by 9 bases; junction bases not matched to a gene: 12. This CDR3 reads CASSHSELAGGYGEQFF. In DNA form, the CDR3 reads TGCGCCAGCAGCCATTCTGAACTAGCGGGAGGTTATGGTGAGCAGTTCTTC.

This clone showed up just once. V gene TRBV29-1 combines with J gene TRBJ2-7; 13 bases match TRBD2. The trim removed 2 bases at V and 4 bases at J, leaving 11 bases unmatched. Germline V gene lookup returns CDR1 SQVTM and CDR2 ANQGSEA. This CDR3 has 17 residues. The CDR3 loop reads CSVELGLAGVTRYEQYF. The CDR3 DNA follows: TGCAGCGTTGAACTCGGACTAGCGGGAGTTACAAGGTACGAGCAGTACTTC.